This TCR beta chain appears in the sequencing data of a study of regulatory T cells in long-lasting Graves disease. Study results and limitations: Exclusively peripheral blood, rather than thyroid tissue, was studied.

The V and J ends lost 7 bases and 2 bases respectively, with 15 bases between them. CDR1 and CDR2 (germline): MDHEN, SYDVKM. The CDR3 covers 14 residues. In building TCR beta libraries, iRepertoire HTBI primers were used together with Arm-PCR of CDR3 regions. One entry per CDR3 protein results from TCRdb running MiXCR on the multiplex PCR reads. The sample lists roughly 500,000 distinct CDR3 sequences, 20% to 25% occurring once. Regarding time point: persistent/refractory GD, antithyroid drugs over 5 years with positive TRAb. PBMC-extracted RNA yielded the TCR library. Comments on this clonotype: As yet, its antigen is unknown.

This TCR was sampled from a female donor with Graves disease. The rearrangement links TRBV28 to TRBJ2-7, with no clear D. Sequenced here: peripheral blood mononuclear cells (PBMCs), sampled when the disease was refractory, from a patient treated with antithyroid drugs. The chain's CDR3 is CASKTPRLAYEQYF. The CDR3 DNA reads TGTGCCAGCAAGACCCCCAGATTAGCCTACGAGCAGTACTTC.